This T cell receptor (beta chain) came from a study of siplizumab effects on memory and regulatory T cells. Study observations and caveats: Siplizumab gave mappable alloreactive CD4+ clones an average Treg-derived fraction of nearly 70%, against roughly 27% in controls. Naive T cells apparently outstripped memory cells in diversity and seemed major alloresponse contributors. Neither a naive nor a memory phenotype was assignable to roughly 75-96% of proliferating CD4+ or CD8+ clones.

Only in-frame clones appear in the TCRdb table, and some are missing; sequencing was by immunoSEQ multiplex PCR. The sample yields some 110,000 clones, around 93% seen once. This CDR3 is 15 amino acids long. Trimming cost V 2 bases and J 4 bases, with 11 bases left between them. Germline assignment: CDR1 MNHNY and CDR2 SVGAGI (reference sequence). Comments on this clone: Its specificity is unknown.

The TCR comes from a human donor in good health. This chain joins TRBV6-6 and TRBJ1-4; maybe TRBD1 (5 bases). Sample: CD4+ T cells sorted from blood. CDR3 sequence: CASSYEGTLNEKLFF. CDR3 DNA: TGTGCCAGCAGTTACGAGGGGACTCTTAATGAAAAACTGTTTTTT.